The present T cell receptor (beta chain) was sequenced within a study of T cell responses to AZD1222 COVID-19 vaccine. Clones were read by immunoSEQ multiplex PCR, and TCRdb kept only the in-frame ones, dropping some. The table shows 140,000 to 150,000 clones, with 85% to 90% occurring only once. The origin of this receptor is an adult in good health. The source was peripheral blood, collected on day 0 of AZD1222 vaccination.

The CDR3 coding sequence is TGTGCCAGCAGTTTCGACTACAATGAGCAGTTCTTC. Translation gives CASSFDYNEQFF. The chain combines TRBV12-3 or TRBV12-4 with TRBJ2-1; the D is unclear. The CDR3 is 12 residues long. V lost 3 bases and J 3 bases, leaving 3 bases between the germline ends.